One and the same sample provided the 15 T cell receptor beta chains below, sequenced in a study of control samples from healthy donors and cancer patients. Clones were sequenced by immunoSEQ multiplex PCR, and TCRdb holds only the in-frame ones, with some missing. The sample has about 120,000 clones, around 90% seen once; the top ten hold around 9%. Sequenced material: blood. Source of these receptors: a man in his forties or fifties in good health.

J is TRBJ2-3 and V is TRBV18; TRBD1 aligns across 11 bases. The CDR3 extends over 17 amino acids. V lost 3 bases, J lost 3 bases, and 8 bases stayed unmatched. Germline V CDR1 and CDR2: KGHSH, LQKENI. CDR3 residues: CASSPLPGQGATDTQYF. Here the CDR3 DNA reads TGTGCCAGCTCACCCCTCCCCGGACAGGGGGCGACAGATACGCAGTATTTT.

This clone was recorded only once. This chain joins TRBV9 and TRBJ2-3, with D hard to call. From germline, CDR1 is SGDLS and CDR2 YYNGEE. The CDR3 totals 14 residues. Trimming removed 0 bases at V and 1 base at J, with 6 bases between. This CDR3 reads CASSVVGGTDTQYF. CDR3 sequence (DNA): TGTGCCAGCAGCGTAGTGGGCGGCACAGATACGCAGTATTTT.

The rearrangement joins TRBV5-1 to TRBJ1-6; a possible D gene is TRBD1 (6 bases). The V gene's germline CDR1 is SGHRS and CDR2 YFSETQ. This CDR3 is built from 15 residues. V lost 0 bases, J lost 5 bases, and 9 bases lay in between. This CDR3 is CASSLGQGNNSPLHF. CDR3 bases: TGCGCCAGCAGCTTGGGGCAGGGGAATAATTCACCCCTCCACTTT.

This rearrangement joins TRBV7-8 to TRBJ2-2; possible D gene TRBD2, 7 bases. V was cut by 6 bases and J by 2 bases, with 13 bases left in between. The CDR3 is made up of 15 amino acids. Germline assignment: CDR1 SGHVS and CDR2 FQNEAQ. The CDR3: CASSSRGGNTGELFF. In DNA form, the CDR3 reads TGTGCCAGCAGTTCGAGGGGGGGTAACACCGGGGAGCTGTTTTTT.

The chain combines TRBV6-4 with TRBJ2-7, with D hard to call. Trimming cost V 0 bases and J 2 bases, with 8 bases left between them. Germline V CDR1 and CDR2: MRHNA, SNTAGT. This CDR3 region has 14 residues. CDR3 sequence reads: CASSDSPGPYEQYF. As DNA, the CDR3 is TGTGCCAGCAGTGACTCGCCGGGCCCCTACGAGCAGTACTTC.

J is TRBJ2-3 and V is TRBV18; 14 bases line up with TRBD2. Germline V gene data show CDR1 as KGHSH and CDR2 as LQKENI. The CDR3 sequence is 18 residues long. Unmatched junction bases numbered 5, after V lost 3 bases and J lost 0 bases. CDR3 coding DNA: TGTGCCAGCTCACCGGGACTAGCGGGGGCCTATAGCACAGATACGCAGTATTTT. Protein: CASSPGLAGAYSTDTQYF.

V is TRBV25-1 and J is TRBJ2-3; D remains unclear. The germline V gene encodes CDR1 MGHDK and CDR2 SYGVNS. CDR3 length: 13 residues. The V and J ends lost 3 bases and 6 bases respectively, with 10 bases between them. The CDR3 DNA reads TGTGCCAGCAGTGACTCCCTTCGGGATACGCAGTATTTT. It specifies CASSDSLRDTQYF.

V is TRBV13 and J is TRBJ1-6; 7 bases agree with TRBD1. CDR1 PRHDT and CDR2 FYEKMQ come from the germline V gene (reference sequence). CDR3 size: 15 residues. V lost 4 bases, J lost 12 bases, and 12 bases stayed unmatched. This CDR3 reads CASSSDRATEGPLHF. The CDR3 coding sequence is TGTGCCAGCAGCTCTGACAGGGCAACGGAGGGACCCCTCCACTTT.

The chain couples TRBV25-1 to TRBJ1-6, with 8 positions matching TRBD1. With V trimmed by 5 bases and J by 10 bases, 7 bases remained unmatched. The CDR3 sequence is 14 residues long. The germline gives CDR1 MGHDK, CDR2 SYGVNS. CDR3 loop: CASSQDRAGSPLHF. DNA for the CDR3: TGTGCCAGCAGTCAGGACAGGGCTGGGTCACCCCTCCACTTT.

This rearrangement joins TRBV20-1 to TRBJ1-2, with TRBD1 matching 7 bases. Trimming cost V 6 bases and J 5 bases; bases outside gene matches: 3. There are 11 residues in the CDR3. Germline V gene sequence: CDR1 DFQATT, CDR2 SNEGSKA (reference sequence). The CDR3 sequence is CSAQGQYGYTF. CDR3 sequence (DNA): TGCAGTGCCCAGGGACAGTATGGCTACACCTTC.

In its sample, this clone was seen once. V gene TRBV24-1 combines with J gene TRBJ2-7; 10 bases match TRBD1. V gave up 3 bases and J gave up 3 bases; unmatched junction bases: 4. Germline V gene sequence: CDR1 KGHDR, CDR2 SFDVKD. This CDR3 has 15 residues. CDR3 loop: CATSDRDRGRYEQYF. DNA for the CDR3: TGTGCCACCAGTGATCGGGACAGGGGCCGCTACGAGCAGTACTTC.

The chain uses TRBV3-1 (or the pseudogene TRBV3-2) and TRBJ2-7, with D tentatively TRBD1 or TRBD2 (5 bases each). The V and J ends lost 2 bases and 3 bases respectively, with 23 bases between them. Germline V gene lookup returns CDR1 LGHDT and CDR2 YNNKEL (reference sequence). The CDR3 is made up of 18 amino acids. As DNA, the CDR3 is TGTGCCAGCAGCCAATCCCTCCTCGGGACCCTTTACCGCTACGAGCAGTACTTC. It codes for CASSQSLLGTLYRYEQYF.

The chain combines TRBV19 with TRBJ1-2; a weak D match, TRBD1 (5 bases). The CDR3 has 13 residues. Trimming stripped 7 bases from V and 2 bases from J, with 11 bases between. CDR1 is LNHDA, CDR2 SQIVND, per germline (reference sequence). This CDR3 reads CASNEGQNYGYTF. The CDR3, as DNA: TGTGCCAGTAACGAAGGACAAAACTATGGCTACACCTTC.

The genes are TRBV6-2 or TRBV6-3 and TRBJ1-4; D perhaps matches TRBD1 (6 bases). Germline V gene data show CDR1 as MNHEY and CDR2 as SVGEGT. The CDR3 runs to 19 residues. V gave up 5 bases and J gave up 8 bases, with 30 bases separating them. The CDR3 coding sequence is TGTGCCAGCAGTCTGGGTGGGGAATTCGGGGGCCGACGCATGGAAAAACTGTTTTTT. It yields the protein CASSLGGEFGGRRMEKLFF.

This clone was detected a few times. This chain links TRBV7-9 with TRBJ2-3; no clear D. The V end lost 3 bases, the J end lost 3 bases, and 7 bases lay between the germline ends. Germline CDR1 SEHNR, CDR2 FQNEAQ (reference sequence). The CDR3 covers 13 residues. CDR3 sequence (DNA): TGTGCCAGCAGCTTTGGTTTTACAGATACGCAGTATTTT. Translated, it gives CASSFGFTDTQYF.